A selection of T cell receptor beta chains follows, all from one sample in a study of blood T cell repertoires in COVID-19. Some clones are missing from TCRdb's copy, which holds only in-frame ones; the method was immunoSEQ multiplex PCR. Of some 190,000 clones in the sample, about 85% are singletons; the top ten hold about 5%. The source material was peripheral blood. The source of these receptors is a woman of 80 years or more with acute or convalescent COVID-19. Each CDR3 is given with its conserved first and last residue. A D gene is named only where the DNA matches it firmly. A row's size may be missing; if present it is once, few, many or a size class.

V gene	clone size	D gene	J gene	CDR3 protein	CDR3 DNA
TRBV10-3	.	TRBD1	TRBJ1-5	CAISEGDRGNQPQHF	TGTGCCATCAGTGAAGGGGACAGGGGAAATCAGCCCCAGCATTTT
TRBV7-2	.	.	TRBJ2-1	CASSSQTSSYNEQFF	TGTGCCAGCAGCTCTCAGACTAGCTCCTACAATGAGCAGTTCTTC
TRBV9	.	.	TRBJ2-1	CASSPISSGLYNEQFF	TGTGCCAGCAGCCCAATATCATCGGGACTCTACAATGAGCAGTTCTTC
TRBV5-3	.	TRBD2	TRBJ2-3	CARSPPNKREGHGGTDTQYF	TGTGCCAGAAGCCCGCCGAACAAGCGGGAGGGCCATGGAGGCACAGATACGCAGTATTTT
TRBV24-1	.	.	TRBJ2-7	CATSPPWPAEQYF	TGTGCCACCAGTCCCCCTTGGCCCGCCGAGCAGTACTTC
TRBV19	.	.	TRBJ1-1	CASSIGTTRQNTEAFF	TGTGCCAGTAGTATCGGGACTACGAGGCAGAACACTGAAGCTTTCTTT
TRBV4-1	once	.	TRBJ2-1	CASSQAISYGGSYNEQFF	TGCGCCAGCAGCCAAGCGATTAGCTATGGTGGTTCCTACAATGAGCAGTTCTTC
TRBV12-3/TRBV12-4	.	TRBD1	TRBJ1-1	CASRWDSPEAFF	TGTGCCAGCCGATGGGACAGCCCCGAAGCTTTCTTT
TRBV19	.	.	TRBJ2-5	CASSGGETQYF	TGTGCCAGTAGCGGAGGAGAGACCCAGTACTTC
TRBV7-9	.	.	TRBJ2-1	CASSLSGEQFF	TGTGCCAGCAGCTTATCCGGGGAGCAGTTCTTC
TRBV19	few	.	TRBJ1-4	CASSQAVGPELFF	TGTGCCAGTAGCCAAGCCGTGGGGCCGGAACTGTTTTTT
TRBV4-3	.	.	TRBJ1-1	CASSQEGRDGTEAFF	TGCGCCAGCAGCCAAGAAGGGAGGGACGGGACTGAAGCTTTCTTT
TRBV5-1	few	TRBD2	TRBJ2-5	CASSPSGLQETQYF	TGCGCCAGCAGCCCTAGCGGCCTTCAAGAGACCCAGTACTTC
TRBV20-1	.	.	TRBJ1-5	CSARGLAQHF	TGCAGTGCTAGGGGACTGGCCCAGCATTTT
TRBV7-9	.	.	TRBJ1-6	CASSLNPGTGHTPLHF	TGTGCCAGCAGCTTAAACCCCGGTACGGGACATACACCCCTCCACTTT
TRBV7-2	few	.	TRBJ2-3	CASSFQGTDTQYF	TGTGCCAGCAGCTTCCAGGGCACAGATACGCAGTATTTT
TRBV6-5	few	.	TRBJ2-2	CAAVDTTGELFF	TGTGCCGCGGTGGATACCACCGGGGAGCTGTTTTTT
TRBV11-2	.	TRBD1	TRBJ2-7	CASRTGNSYEQYF	TGTGCCAGCAGGACAGGGAATTCCTACGAGCAGTACTTC
TRBV10-3	.	TRBD2	TRBJ2-2	CAITGREGGELFF	TGTGCCATCACCGGCAGGGAGGGCGGGGAGCTGTTTTTT
TRBV7-8	.	TRBD1	TRBJ2-2	CASSQGGQGTGELFF	TGTGCCAGCAGCCAGGGGGGACAGGGCACCGGGGAGCTGTTTTTT
TRBV7-3	once	TRBD1	TRBJ1-1	CASSPPGGQAFF	TGTGCCAGCAGCCCTCCAGGGGGGCAAGCTTTCTTT
TRBV19	few	TRBD2	TRBJ2-1	CASSKGTGGYYNEQFF	TGTGCCAGTAGTAAAGGTACGGGAGGGTATTACAATGAGCAGTTCTTC
TRBV10-3	.	.	TRBJ1-2	CAISGGEHGGYGYTF	TGTGCCATCAGCGGGGGGGAGCACGGAGGCTATGGCTACACCTTC
TRBV7-9	once	TRBD1	TRBJ2-1	CASSLEQGAYNEQFF	TGTGCCAGCAGCCTAGAACAGGGGGCCTACAATGAGCAGTTCTTC
TRBV5-1	few	.	TRBJ1-4	CASSLGGSEKLFF	TGCGCCAGCAGCTTAGGAGGGAGCGAAAAACTGTTTTTT
TRBV6-2/TRBV6-3	.	TRBD2	TRBJ2-7	CASSPWGAGTSGYEQYF	TGTGCCAGCAGTCCCTGGGGAGCTGGGACTAGCGGGTACGAGCAGTACTTC
TRBV29-1	.	TRBD1	TRBJ1-2	CSVVRTGFHGYTF	TGCAGCGTTGTAAGGACAGGGTTCCATGGCTACACCTTC
TRBV19	.	TRBD1	TRBJ2-7	CASSSNRGQNEQYF	TGTGCCAGTAGCTCGAACAGGGGGCAAAACGAGCAGTACTTC
TRBV5-1	.	TRBD1	TRBJ2-7	CASSPWTGLSYEQYF	TGCGCCAGCAGTCCGTGGACAGGCCTATCCTACGAGCAGTACTTC
TRBV15	once	.	TRBJ2-3	CATSRVLAGRTDTQYF	TGTGCCACCAGCAGAGTCCTCGCGGGACGCACAGATACGCAGTATTTT
TRBV27	.	.	TRBJ1-2	CASISGDDYGYTF	TGTGCCAGCATATCAGGGGACGACTATGGCTACACCTTC
TRBV21-1	.	.	TRBJ1-5	CASSKEQGWNSNQPQHF	TGTGCCAGCAGCAAAGAACAGGGGTGGAATAGCAATCAGCCCCAGCATTTT
TRBV18	few	.	TRBJ1-1	CASSPTVNTEAFF	TGTGCCAGCTCACCCACGGTGAACACTGAAGCTTTCTTT
TRBV7-6	.	.	TRBJ2-7	CASSSNLYEQYF	TGTGCCAGCAGTAGCAACCTTTACGAGCAGTACTTC
TRBV5-1	once	TRBD1	TRBJ1-4	CASSPGQAPNENEKLFF	TGCGCCAGCAGCCCAGGACAGGCACCGAATGAGAATGAAAAACTGTTTTTT
TRBV5-4	.	TRBD2	TRBJ2-2	CASHRGAGGNTGELFF	TGTGCCAGCCACCGCGGTGCGGGAGGGAACACCGGGGAGCTGTTTTTT
TRBV4-2	few	TRBD2	TRBJ2-1	CASSQVGAAGTYNEQFF	TGTGCCAGCAGCCAAGTTGGGGCAGCGGGAACCTACAATGAGCAGTTCTTC
TRBV27	.	TRBD1	TRBJ1-5	CASSLATGVGIGQPQHF	TGTGCCAGCAGTTTAGCGACAGGGGTGGGAATAGGTCAGCCCCAGCATTTT
TRBV10-3	.	TRBD1	TRBJ2-1	CATKSTGADNEQFF	TGTGCCACTAAGTCGACAGGGGCCGACAATGAGCAGTTCTTC
TRBV11-3	.	TRBD2	TRBJ2-1	CASSLGGGRADEQFF	TGTGCCAGCAGCTTAGGCGGCGGGAGGGCGGATGAGCAGTTCTTC
TRBV5-1	.	TRBD1	TRBJ2-7	CASMGQPTGEQYF	TGCGCCAGCATGGGACAGCCCACTGGCGAGCAGTACTTC
TRBV7-2	.	.	TRBJ2-1	CASTVDSYNEQFF	TGTGCCAGCACCGTGGACAGCTACAATGAGCAGTTCTTC
TRBV21-1	.	.	TRBJ2-5	CASKSGTVLQETQYF	TGTGCCAGCAAATCGGGGACAGTGCTTCAAGAGACCCAGTACTTC
TRBV9	.	.	TRBJ2-5	CASSALDGGERGETQYF	TGTGCCAGCAGCGCCCTGGACGGCGGGGAGAGAGGAGAGACCCAGTACTTC
TRBV7-2	.	TRBD2	TRBJ2-5	CASSRRTSGRGGETQYF	TGTGCCAGCAGCCGTAGGACTAGCGGGAGGGGAGGAGAGACCCAGTACTTC
TRBV18	.	.	TRBJ2-2	CASSLRRIGELFF	TGTGCCAGCTCACTGCGGAGAATCGGGGAGCTGTTTTTT
TRBV6-5	.	TRBD2	TRBJ2-2	CASSLAVNTGELFF	TGTGCCAGCAGTCTAGCGGTGAACACCGGGGAGCTGTTTTTT
TRBV10-3	.	.	TRBJ1-2	CAIIRTPLDGYTF	TGTGCCATCATCCGGACACCATTGGATGGCTACACCTTC
TRBV19	.	TRBD2	TRBJ2-2	CASRGLADTGELFF	TGTGCCAGTAGGGGACTAGCGGACACCGGGGAGCTGTTTTTT
TRBV5-1	few	.	TRBJ1-1	CASSLAGTLLTEAFF	TGCGCCAGCAGCCTCGCCGGGACACTCCTCACTGAAGCTTTCTTT
TRBV30	.	.	TRBJ2-1	CAWSVPTGKQFF	TGTGCCTGGAGTGTCCCAACAGGGAAGCAGTTCTTC
TRBV29-1	.	TRBD1	TRBJ2-3	CSVSGQASLSTDTQYF	TGCAGCGTTTCCGGACAGGCCTCTCTTAGCACAGATACGCAGTATTTT
TRBV10-3	.	.	TRBJ2-7	CAISTSGGEQYF	TGTGCCATCAGCACATCAGGAGGCGAGCAGTACTTC
TRBV5-6	.	.	TRBJ2-7	CASSLFGRWHEQYF	TGTGCCAGCAGCTTGTTCGGCAGGTGGCACGAGCAGTACTTC
TRBV7-3	.	TRBD2	TRBJ2-3	CASSILAGVEDTQYF	TGTGCCAGCAGCATCCTAGCGGGAGTGGAAGATACGCAGTATTTT
TRBV5-1	.	TRBD2	TRBJ2-3	CASSPAGTSGREADTQYF	TGCGCCAGCAGCCCCGCCGGAACTAGCGGGAGGGAGGCAGATACGCAGTATTTT